A selection of T cell receptor beta chains follows, all from one sample in a study of cytomegalovirus exposure and HLA in healthy donors. The protocol was immunoSEQ multiplex PCR, while the TCRdb copy is restricted to in-frame clones and leaves out a portion. This listing includes 150,000 to 200,000 clones. The sample taken for sequencing was PBMCs. All receptors come from a man younger than 45 in good health and CMV-seronegative. The CDR3 runs from the conserved cysteine through the conserved F or W. A D gene is named only where the DNA matches it firmly.

>TRBV4-1|TRBD1|TRBJ1-4
TGCGCCAGCAGCCGACAGACAGGGAGTGGCGAAAAACTGTTTTTT
CASSRQTGSGEKLFF
>TRBV11-3|-|TRBJ2-3
TGTGCCAGCAGCTTAGATCGCCCAGGCACAGATACGCAGTATTTT
CASSLDRPGTDTQYF
>TRBV7-9|-|TRBJ1-1
TGTGCCAGCAGCTTAGCGCGGACAGAGAACACTGAAGCTTTCTTT
CASSLARTENTEAFF
>TRBV27|TRBD2|TRBJ2-1
TGTGCCAGCAGTTCCCACGTAAGGACTAGCGGCAACAATGAGCAGTTCTTC
CASSSHVRTSGNNEQFF
>TRBV6-5|TRBD1|TRBJ2-7
TGTGCCAGCAGTTACGGACAGGGGATGGACGAGCAGTACTTC
CASSYGQGMDEQYF
>TRBV9|TRBD1|TRBJ1-2
TGTGCCAGCGTCAACACAGGGGGCGGTGATGGCTACACCTTC
CASVNTGGGDGYTF
>TRBV6-5|-|TRBJ2-5
TGTGCCAGCAGTTACGGAGGGCAGAGGAACCAAGAGACCCAGTACTTC
CASSYGGQRNQETQYF
>TRBV27|-|TRBJ1-2
TGTGCCAGCAGTTTAGAAGCAGGGATTGGTAGGAACTATGGCTACACCTTC
CASSLEAGIGRNYGYTF
>TRBV6-1|TRBD1|TRBJ1-5
TGTGCCAGCACGGCTGGGACAGCCCAATATCAGCCCCAGCATTTT
CASTAGTAQYQPQHF
>TRBV5-1|TRBD2|TRBJ2-3
TGCGCCAGCAGCTTGGCTCTAGCGGGAGCTAGCACAGATACGCAGTATTTT
CASSLALAGASTDTQYF
>TRBV13|-|TRBJ2-7
TGTGCCAGCAGCTCAAACTACGAGCAGTACTTC
CASSSNYEQYF
>TRBV15|-|TRBJ2-7
TGTGCCACCAGCAGAGATCTCCAACAGGGTGAGGGCGAGCAGTACTTC
CATSRDLQQGEGEQYF
>TRBV19|-|TRBJ2-6
TGTGCCAGTAGTGACCCCAGGGCTGGGGCCAACGTCCTGACTTTC
CASSDPRAGANVLTF
>TRBV6-1|-|TRBJ2-7
TGTGCCAGCAGTGAAGTTCAGGGGACGACCTACGAGCAGTACTTC
CASSEVQGTTYEQYF
>TRBV29-1|TRBD1|TRBJ2-5
TGCAGCGTTGAAGATCCGGGGCAGACAGGGGTAGAGACCCAGTACTTC
CSVEDPGQTGVETQYF
>TRBV27|-|TRBJ1-1
TGTGCCAGCAGTTTATGGGGGGATAGCACTGAAGCTTTCTTT
CASSLWGDSTEAFF
>TRBV7-9|TRBD2|TRBJ2-1
TGTGCCAGCAGCCGAAGCGGGAGTTCCTACAATGAGCAGTTCTTC
CASSRSGSSYNEQFF
>TRBV19|TRBD2|TRBJ2-1
TGTGCCAGTAGTGCGGCCGGGACTAGCAGTATCTATGAGCAGTTCTTC
CASSAAGTSSIYEQFF
>TRBV19|TRBD1|TRBJ1-2
TGTGCCGGACAGGGGGCGGACTATGGCTACACCTTC
CAGQGADYGYTF
>TRBV7-2|TRBD1|TRBJ2-2
TGTGCCAGTAGACAGGGATATGACGGGGAGCTGTTTTTT
CASRQGYDGELFF
>TRBV29-1|TRBD1|TRBJ1-1
TGCAGCGTTGAAGCCTGGGACAGGGGGCCCACTGAAGCTTTCTTT
CSVEAWDRGPTEAFF
>TRBV15|-|TRBJ2-5
TGTGCCACCAGCGGGCGGACAGATGGACCTAAGACCCAGTACTTC
CATSGRTDGPKTQYF
>TRBV19|-|TRBJ1-5
TGTGCCAGTATCGACAATAGCAATCAGCCCCAGCATTTT
CASIDNSNQPQHF
>TRBV2|TRBD1|TRBJ1-5
TGTGCCAGCAGTGCCGGGACAGGGGGTCGTCAGCCCCAGCATTTT
CASSAGTGGRQPQHF
>TRBV7-9|-|TRBJ2-3
TGTGCCAGCAGCTGGACCCTAGGGGGAGATACGCAGTATTTT
CASSWTLGGDTQYF
>TRBV30|TRBD1|TRBJ1-5
TGTGCCTTTGACAAGGGACAGTCCTATCAGCCCCAGCATTTT
CAFDKGQSYQPQHF
>TRBV19|TRBD1|TRBJ1-1
TGTGCCAGTAGTATAGGCGACAGGGGGCAAACTGAAGCTTTCTTT
CASSIGDRGQTEAFF
>TRBV25-1|-|TRBJ1-4
TGTGCCAGCAGTGAATCGAGGGAAATAGGTGAAAAACTGTTTTTT
CASSESREIGEKLFF
>TRBV11-3|TRBD1|TRBJ2-6
TGTGCCAGCAGTCCCACAGGGGGCTCTGGGGCCAACGTCCTGACTTTC
CASSPTGGSGANVLTF
>TRBV4-1|TRBD2|TRBJ2-7
TGCGCCAGCAGCCAAGGGCTAGCGGGGGGCTACGAGCAGTACTTC
CASSQGLAGGYEQYF
>TRBV28|-|TRBJ1-1
TGTGCCGGGAGGGGGGGGGCTGGGACTGAAGCTTTCTTT
CAGRGGAGTEAFF
>TRBV29-1|-|TRBJ1-2
TGCAGCGTTGAAGGTGACAGTTTTAACTATGGCTACACCTTC
CSVEGDSFNYGYTF
>TRBV27|TRBD1|TRBJ2-1
TGTGCCAGCAGGACAGGGGGCAGTGAGCAGTTCTTC
CASRTGGSEQFF
>TRBV5-1|-|TRBJ2-3
TGCGCCAGCAGCCACGGGTACAAAACAGATACGCAGTATTTT
CASSHGYKTDTQYF
>TRBV30|TRBD2|TRBJ2-7
TGTGCCTGGAGTAAACTAGCGGGAGGGCCTCGGGGGAACTACGAGCAGTACTTC
CAWSKLAGGPRGNYEQYF
>TRBV10-3|TRBD2|TRBJ2-7
TGTGCCATTCTAGCGGGGACATCCTACGAGCAGTACTTC
CAILAGTSYEQYF